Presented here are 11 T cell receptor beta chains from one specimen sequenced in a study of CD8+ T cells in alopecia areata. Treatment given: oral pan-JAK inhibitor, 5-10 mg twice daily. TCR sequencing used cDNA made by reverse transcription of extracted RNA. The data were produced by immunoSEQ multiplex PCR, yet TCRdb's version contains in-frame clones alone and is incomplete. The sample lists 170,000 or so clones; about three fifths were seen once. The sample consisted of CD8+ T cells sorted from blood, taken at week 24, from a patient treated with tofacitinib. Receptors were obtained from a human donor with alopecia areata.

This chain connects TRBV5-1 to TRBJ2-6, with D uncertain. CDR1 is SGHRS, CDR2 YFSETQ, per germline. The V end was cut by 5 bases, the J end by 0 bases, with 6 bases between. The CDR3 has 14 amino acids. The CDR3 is CASRRASGANVLTF. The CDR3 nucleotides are TGCGCCAGCAGACGAGCCTCTGGGGCCAACGTCCTGACTTTC.

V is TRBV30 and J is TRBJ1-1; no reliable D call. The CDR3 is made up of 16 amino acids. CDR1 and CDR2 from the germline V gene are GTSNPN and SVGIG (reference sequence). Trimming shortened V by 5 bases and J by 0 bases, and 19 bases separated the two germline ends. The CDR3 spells CAWVRQAVYMNTEAFF. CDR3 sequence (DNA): TGTGCCTGGGTAAGGCAGGCGGTTTACATGAACACTGAAGCTTTCTTT.

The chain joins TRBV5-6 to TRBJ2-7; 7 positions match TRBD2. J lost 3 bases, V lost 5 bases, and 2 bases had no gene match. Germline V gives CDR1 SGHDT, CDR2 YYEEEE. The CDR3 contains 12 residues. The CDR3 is CASRGLLYEQYF. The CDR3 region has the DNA TGTGCCAGCAGGGGACTACTCTACGAGCAGTACTTC.

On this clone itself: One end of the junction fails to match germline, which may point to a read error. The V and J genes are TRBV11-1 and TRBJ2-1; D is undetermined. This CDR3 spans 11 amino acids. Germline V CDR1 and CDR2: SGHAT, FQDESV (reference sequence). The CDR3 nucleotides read TGTGCCAGCAGCGACCCGAGAAGCAAGCTCTTC. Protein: CASSDPRSKLF. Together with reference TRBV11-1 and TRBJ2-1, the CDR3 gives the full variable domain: EAEVAQSPRYKITEKSQAVAFWCDPISGHATLYWYRQILGQGPELLVQFQDESVVDDSQLPKDRFSAERLKGVDSTLKIQPAELGDSAMYLCASSDPRSKLFGPGTRLTVL.

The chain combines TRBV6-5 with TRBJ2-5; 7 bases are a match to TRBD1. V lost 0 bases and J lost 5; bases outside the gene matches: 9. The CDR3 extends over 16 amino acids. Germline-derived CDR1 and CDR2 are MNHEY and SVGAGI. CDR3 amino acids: CASSYSRQGNGETQYF. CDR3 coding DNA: TGTGCCAGCAGTTACTCCAGACAGGGCAATGGGGAGACCCAGTACTTC.

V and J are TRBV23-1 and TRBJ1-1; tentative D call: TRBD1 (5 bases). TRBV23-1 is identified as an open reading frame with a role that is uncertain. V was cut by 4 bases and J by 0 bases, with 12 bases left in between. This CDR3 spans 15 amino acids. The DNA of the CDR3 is TGCGCCAGCAGTCCCCCGGGACCTATGAACACTGAAGCTTTCTTT. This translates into CASSPPGPMNTEAFF.

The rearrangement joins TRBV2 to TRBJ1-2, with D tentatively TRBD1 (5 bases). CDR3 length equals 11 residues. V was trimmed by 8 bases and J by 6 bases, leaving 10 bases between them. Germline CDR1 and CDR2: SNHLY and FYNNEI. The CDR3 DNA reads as TGTGCCAGCCAGGGCTTGGATGGCTACACCTTC. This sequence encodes CASQGLDGYTF.

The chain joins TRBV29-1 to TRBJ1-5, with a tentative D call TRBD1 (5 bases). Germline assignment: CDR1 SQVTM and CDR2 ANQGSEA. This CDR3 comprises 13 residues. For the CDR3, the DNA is TGCACCCCCAAAAGGGGACGCGATCAGCCCCAGCATTTT. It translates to CTPKRGRDQPQHF.

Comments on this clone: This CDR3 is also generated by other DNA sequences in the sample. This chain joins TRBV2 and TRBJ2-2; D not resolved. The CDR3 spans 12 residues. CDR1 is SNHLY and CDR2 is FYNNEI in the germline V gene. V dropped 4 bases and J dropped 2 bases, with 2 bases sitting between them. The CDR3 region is CASSGNTGELFF. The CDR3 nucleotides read TGTGCCAGCAGTGGAAACACCGGGGAGCTGTTTTTT.

CDR3 sequence (DNA): TGTGCCAGCAGCTTAGCGACCCCCTCTGGGGCCAACGTCCTGACTTTC. Translated, it gives CASSLATPSGANVLTF. The rearrangement joins TRBV7-6 to TRBJ2-6; no firm D call. The germline V and J ends were trimmed by 0 bases and 0 bases, with 6 bases remaining between them. The length of the CDR3 is 16 residues. Germline-derived CDR1 and CDR2 are SGHVS and FNYEAQ.

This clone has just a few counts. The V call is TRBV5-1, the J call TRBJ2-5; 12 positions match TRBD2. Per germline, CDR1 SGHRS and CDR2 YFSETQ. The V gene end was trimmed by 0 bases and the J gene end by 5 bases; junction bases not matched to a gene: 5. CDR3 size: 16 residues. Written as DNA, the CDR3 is TGCGCCAGCAGCTTGGTCCTAGCGGGGGGGCAGGAGACCCAGTACTTC. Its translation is CASSLVLAGGQETQYF.